These 6 T cell receptor beta chains came from one sample sequenced in a study of vaccination and CD4 T cells after COVID-19. Researchers used the Oncomine TCR Beta short-read assay to sequence DNA from cultured CD4+ T cells. TCRdb used MiXCR to reprocess the PCR reads, holding one entry per CDR3 protein. This table holds about 17,000 distinct CDR3 sequences, less than 35% found once. The sample's treatment: roughly 10-day PBMC culture with coronavirus spike peptide pools or control peptides (ViraFEST assay). Their antigen targets remain unknown. Sequenced: cultured CD4+ T cells from blood. The receptor set was obtained from a human donor with COVID-19.

V is TRBV7-8 and J is TRBJ1-4, with D uncertain. V dropped 4 bases and J dropped 3 bases, with 12 bases sitting between them. The CDR3 has 15 residues. The germline V gene has CDR1 SGHVS and CDR2 FQNEAQ. CDR3 protein: CASSWSPGANEKLFF. CDR3 in DNA: TGTGCCAGCAGCTGGTCCCCCGGGGCTAATGAAAAACTGTTTTTT.

The chain recombines TRBV20-1 with TRBJ1-2; 7 bases match TRBD1. CDR1 and CDR2 (germline): DFQATT, SNEGSKA (reference sequence). This CDR3 spans 14 amino acids. V trimming: 5 bases; J trimming: 4 bases; junction bases outside the gene matches: 10. CDR3 sequence (DNA): TGCAGTGCTGTCTCGGGACAGACGATCTATGGCTACACCTTC. Protein: CSAVSGQTIYGYTF.

V is TRBV2 and J is TRBJ2-6; possible D gene TRBD2, 5 bases. V lost 6 bases and J 4 bases, leaving 19 bases between the germline ends. The germline CDR1 and CDR2 sequences are SNHLY and FYNNEI. This CDR3 spans 17 amino acids. The CDR3 protein is CASRGRAPTGGANVLTF. The CDR3 DNA reads TGTGCCAGCAGAGGCCGGGCCCCGACGGGAGGGGCCAACGTCCTGACTTTC.

This clonotype is medium-sized (0.01 to 0.1%) in the sample. This chain links TRBV27 with TRBJ1-6; no definite D call. Germline V CDR1 and CDR2: MNHEY, SMNVEV (reference sequence). V lost 7 bases and J lost 0, with 4 bases in between. The CDR3 is made up of 13 amino acids. Here the CDR3 DNA reads TGTGCCAGCACCTTCTCCTATAATTCACCCCTCCACTTT. Its translation: CASTFSYNSPLHF.

This clonotype was seen only a few times. The chain carries TRBV7-9 and TRBJ2-7; 11 positions agree with TRBD1. The trim removed 5 bases at V and 2 bases at J, leaving 14 bases unmatched. Germline V CDR1 and CDR2: SEHNR, FQNEAQ (reference sequence). CDR3 length: 18 residues. The CDR3 is CASSEPGQGVLSPYEQYF. The CDR3 bases are TGTGCCAGCAGCGAACCGGGACAGGGGGTCCTCTCACCCTACGAGCAGTACTTC.

This clonotype was counted only a few times. The chain recombines TRBV6-5 with TRBJ1-2; D is undetermined. Germline CDR1 reads MNHEY; CDR2 reads SVGAGI. Trimming cost V 4 bases and J 3 bases, with 21 bases left between them. CDR3 length equals 17 residues. The CDR3 nucleotides read TGTGCCAGCAGTTCCCTCGGACGGAGCGGTCGTGACTATGGCTACACCTTC. Its translation is CASSSLGRSGRDYGYTF.